These 18 T cell receptor beta chains came from one sample sequenced in a study of blood T cell repertoires in COVID-19. TCRdb keeps only in-frame clones here, not all; method: immunoSEQ multiplex PCR. The sample has 400,000 to 550,000 clones, 87% seen once; the top ten hold around 1.8%. The sample taken for sequencing was PBMCs or T cells enriched from blood (not recorded which). Receptors were obtained from a woman younger than 35 with acute COVID-19.

A note on this clone: Other DNA sequences in this specimen translate into the identical CDR3. This chain joins TRBV7-2 and TRBJ2-1; no clear D gene. The CDR3 totals 14 residues. With 3 bases removed from V and 3 bases from J, the gap between germline ends came to 9 bases. The V gene's germline CDR1 is SGHTA and CDR2 FQGNSA. CDR3 DNA: TGTGCCAGCAGCTTTTTTTCCAGCTACAATGAGCAGTTCTTC. Its translation is CASSFFSSYNEQFF.

J is TRBJ1-1 and V is TRBV7-9; D might be TRBD1 (5 bases). The CDR3 has 13 amino acids. Trimming removed 5 bases at V and 10 bases at J, with 17 bases between. In germline, CDR1 is SEHNR, CDR2 FQNEAQ (reference sequence). The CDR3 DNA sequence: TGTGCCAGCAGCACACAGGACAAGGGAGGAGCTTTCTTT. Encoded protein: CASSTQDKGGAFF.

The rearrangement links TRBV5-4 to TRBJ2-6; 7 bases are shared with TRBD2. CDR1 SGHNT and CDR2 YYREEE come from the germline V gene (reference sequence). The junction had 8 bases not matched to a gene; V was cut back by 5 bases and J by 9 bases. The CDR3 spans 14 residues. The CDR3 coding sequence is TGTGCCAGCAGTTCACCGGGGGGTGGCAACGTCCTGACTTTC. Translated: CASSSPGGGNVLTF.

The chain uses TRBV7-8 and TRBJ1-4, with D possibly being TRBD1 (5 bases). The CDR3 is 14 amino acids. Trimming left V 1 base short and J 8 bases short, with 11 bases between. Per the germline V gene, CDR1 is SGHVS and CDR2 is FQNEAQ. DNA of the CDR3: TGTGCCAGCAGCTTAGAAGTAAACAGGGAAAAACTGTTTTTT. Amino acid sequence: CASSLEVNREKLFF.

Only a few counts were recorded for this clone. CDR3 residues: CASSLGFGGRSYNEQFF. For the CDR3, the DNA is TGTGCCAGCAGCTTAGGGTTTGGGGGGAGAAGTTACAATGAGCAGTTCTTC. V and J are TRBV7-6 and TRBJ2-1; possibly TRBD2 for D (6 bases). The germline gives CDR1 SGHVS, CDR2 FNYEAQ. The CDR3 has 17 residues. V was cut by 1 base and J by 4 bases, with 17 bases left in between.

The chain combines TRBV19 with TRBJ1-5; D is unresolved. The CDR3 is made up of 14 amino acids. Germline V gene lookup returns CDR1 LNHDA and CDR2 SQIVND (reference sequence). The ends were cut back, 7 bases at V and 0 bases at J, with 10 bases in the middle. The CDR3 nucleotides are TGTGCCAGTACACTGTACTATAGCAATCAGCCCCAGCATTTT. Protein: CASTLYYSNQPQHF. The full variable domain, in which reference TRBV19 and TRBJ1-5 provide the parts outside the CDR3, is DGGITQSPKYLFRKEGQNVTLSCEQNLNHDAMYWYRQDPGQGLRLIYYSQIVNDFQKGDIAEGYSVSREKKESFPLTVTSAQKNPTAFYLCASTLYYSNQPQHFGDGTRLSIL.

CDR3 coding DNA: TGTGCCAGCAGCCCCCCGGAGTTTTTTTACGAGCAGTACTTC. It is translated as CASSPPEFFYEQYF. The genes are TRBV7-9 and TRBJ2-7; D gene unclear. CDR1 and CDR2 (germline): SEHNR, FQNEAQ (reference sequence). CDR3 length: 14 amino acids. V lost 5 bases, J lost 4 bases, and 15 bases lay in between.

The V and J genes are TRBV16 and TRBJ1-5, with D tentatively TRBD1 (6 bases). Between the trimmed V and J ends, which lost 2 bases and 0 bases, there was a span of 17 bases. In germline, CDR1 is KGHSY, CDR2 FQNENV. CDR3 length equals 18 residues. CDR3 in amino acids: CASSQERVGGYSNQPQHF. The CDR3, as DNA: TGTGCCAGCAGCCAAGAACGGGTTGGGGGCTATAGCAATCAGCCCCAGCATTTT. The full variable domain, rest sourced from reference TRBV16 and TRBJ1-5, is GEEVAQTPKHLVRGEGQKAKLYCAPIKGHSYVFWYQQVLKNEFKFLISFQNENVFDETGMPKERFSAKCLPNSPCSLEIQATKLEDSAVYFCASSQERVGGYSNQPQHFGDGTRLSIL.

This sequence joins TRBV19 and TRBJ1-1; TRBD1 matches at 7 bases. The CDR3 loop spans 13 amino acids. CDR1 is LNHDA and CDR2 is SQIVND in the germline V gene (reference sequence). The J segment lost 0 bases and the V segment lost 6 bases, leaving 1 base of the junction unmatched. In DNA, the CDR3 is TGTGCCAGTAGCGACAGGGTGAACACTGAAGCTTTCTTT. Translation gives CASSDRVNTEAFF.

This rearrangement joins TRBV28 to TRBJ1-4; weak D call: TRBD1 (5 bases). V lost 4 bases to trimming and J lost 9 bases, with 12 bases between them. The germline CDR1 and CDR2 sequences are MDHEN and SYDVKM. The CDR3 spans 13 residues. Here the CDR3 DNA reads TGTGCCAGCAGTTATACAGGAGTGAAAAAACTGTTTTTT. Amino acids: CASSYTGVKKLFF.

The J gene is TRBJ1-1, the V gene TRBV6-5; TRBD1 is a possible D gene (6 bases). V lost 8 bases, J lost 10 bases, and 20 bases lay in between. The CDR3 is 13 residues long. Germline values: CDR1 MNHEY, CDR2 SVGAGI. The CDR3 region has the DNA TGTGCCAGCGATAGGGGGGGCTCGTTTGGAGCTTTCTTT. Translating gives CASDRGGSFGAFF.

This clone was found many times. The sample has other DNA sequences that encode this CDR3 too. This sequence joins TRBV11-2 and TRBJ1-2; no clear D. The CDR3 length is 12 residues. V dropped 0 bases and J dropped 4 bases, with 3 bases sitting between them. Germline loops: CDR1 SGHAT, CDR2 FQNNGV. The CDR3 nucleotides are TGTGCCAGCAGCTTAGAGAGCTATGGCTACACCTTC. Amino acids: CASSLESYGYTF. Full variable domain (missing parts from reference TRBV11-2 and TRBJ1-2): EAGVAQSPRYKIIEKRQSVAFWCNPISGHATLYWYQQILGQGPKLLIQFQNNGVVDDSQLPKDRFSAERLKGVDSTLKIQPAKLEDSAVYLCASSLESYGYTFGSGTRLTVV.

The chain recombines TRBV18 with TRBJ2-1, with 9 bases lining up with TRBD2. Germline V gives CDR1 KGHSH, CDR2 LQKENI. The CDR3 runs to 14 residues. Trimming cost V 0 bases and J 8 bases; bases outside gene matches: 2. The CDR3 nucleotides are TGTGCCAGCTCACCACCGGGCGGGGGGGATGAGCAGTTCTTC. Protein sequence: CASSPPGGGDEQFF.

V and J are TRBV27 and TRBJ2-1, with 8 nucleotides matching TRBD2. This CDR3 has 11 residues. Germline V gene lookup returns CDR1 MNHEY and CDR2 SMNVEV (reference sequence). With V trimmed by 6 bases and J by 10 bases, 2 bases remained unmatched. Here the CDR3 reads CASSRGGEQFF. CDR3 DNA sequence: TGTGCCAGCAGCCGGGGGGGGGAGCAGTTCTTC.

This clone was counted many times. This chain uses TRBV3-1 (or the pseudogene TRBV3-2) with TRBJ1-6; 9 nucleotides line up with TRBD1. In germline, CDR1 is LGHDT, CDR2 YNNKEL (reference sequence). The length of the CDR3 is 15 residues. With 1 base clipped from V and 9 bases from J, the junction kept 4 bases outside the gene matches. CDR3 sequence reads: CASSQVRDRASPLHF. The CDR3, as DNA: TGTGCCAGCAGCCAAGTCCGGGACAGGGCTTCACCCCTCCACTTT.

This clone is a singleton in its sample. The V call is TRBV18, the J call TRBJ2-7; 9 nucleotides line up with TRBD1. The V and J ends lost 3 bases and 3 bases, in that order; junction bases with no gene match: 3. The germline V gene has CDR1 KGHSH and CDR2 LQKENI. The CDR3 consists of 14 residues. In nucleotides, the CDR3 is TGTGCCAGCTCACCTAGACAGGGGGTCTACGAGCAGTACTTC. Its translation: CASSPRQGVYEQYF. Combining the CDR3 with reference TRBV18 and TRBJ2-7 gives the whole variable domain NAGVMQNPRHLVRRRGQEARLRCSPMKGHSHVYWYRQLPEEGLKFMVYLQKENIIDESGMPKERFSAEFPKEGPSILRIQQVVRGDSAAYFCASSPRQGVYEQYFGPGTRLTVT.

The V and J genes are TRBV11-2 and TRBJ1-2, with a possible D match to TRBD1 (6 bases). The germline V and J ends were trimmed by 1 base and 5 bases, with 17 bases remaining between them. CDR1 SGHAT and CDR2 FQNNGV come from the germline V gene. The CDR3 runs to 16 residues. The DNA for the CDR3 is TGTGCCAGCAGCTTAGGACCACAGGGTGAACGGTATGGCTACACCTTC. Protein product: CASSLGPQGERYGYTF. Looking up the rest from reference TRBV11-2 and TRBJ1-2 gives the full variable domain: EAGVAQSPRYKIIEKRQSVAFWCNPISGHATLYWYQQILGQGPKLLIQFQNNGVVDDSQLPKDRFSAERLKGVDSTLKIQPAKLEDSAVYLCASSLGPQGERYGYTFGSGTRLTVV.

In DNA form, the CDR3 reads TGTGCCAGCAGTCCAGGGGGCGGGATTCAGTACTTC. It encodes CASSPGGGIQYF. The V call is TRBV5-6, the J call TRBJ2-4; TRBD1 matches 8 bases. The J segment lost 10 bases and the V segment lost 5 bases, leaving 5 bases of the junction unmatched. CDR1 is SGHDT and CDR2 is YYEEEE in the germline V gene. The CDR3 is 12 residues long.